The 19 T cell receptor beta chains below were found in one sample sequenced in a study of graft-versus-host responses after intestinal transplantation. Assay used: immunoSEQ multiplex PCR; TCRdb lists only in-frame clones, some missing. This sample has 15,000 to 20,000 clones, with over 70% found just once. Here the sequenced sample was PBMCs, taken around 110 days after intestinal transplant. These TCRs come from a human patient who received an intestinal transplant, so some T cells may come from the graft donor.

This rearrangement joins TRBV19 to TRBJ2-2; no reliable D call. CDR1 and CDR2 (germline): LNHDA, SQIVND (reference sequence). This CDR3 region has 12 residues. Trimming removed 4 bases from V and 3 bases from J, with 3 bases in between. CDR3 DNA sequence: TGTGCCAGTAGTACCCACACCGGGGAGCTGTTTTTT. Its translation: CASSTHTGELFF.

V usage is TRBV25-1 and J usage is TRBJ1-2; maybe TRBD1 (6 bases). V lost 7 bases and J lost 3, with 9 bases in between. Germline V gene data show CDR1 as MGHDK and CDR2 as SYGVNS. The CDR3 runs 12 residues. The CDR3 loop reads CASKTGDYGYTF. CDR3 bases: TGTGCCAGCAAGACAGGCGACTATGGCTACACCTTC.

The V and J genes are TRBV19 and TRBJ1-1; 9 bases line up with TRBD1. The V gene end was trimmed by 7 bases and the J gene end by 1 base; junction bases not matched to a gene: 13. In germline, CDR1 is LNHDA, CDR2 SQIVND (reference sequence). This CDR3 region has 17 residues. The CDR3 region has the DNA TGTGCCAGTATCGGGACAGGGAAAGGCCTTAAGAACACTGAAGCTTTCTTT. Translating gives CASIGTGKGLKNTEAFF.

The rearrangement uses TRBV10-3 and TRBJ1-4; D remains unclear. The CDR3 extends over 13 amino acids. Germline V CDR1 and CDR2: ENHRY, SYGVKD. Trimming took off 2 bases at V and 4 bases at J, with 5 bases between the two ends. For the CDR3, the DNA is TGTGCCATCAGTGAGGACAATAATGAAAAACTGTTTTTT. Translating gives CAISEDNNEKLFF.

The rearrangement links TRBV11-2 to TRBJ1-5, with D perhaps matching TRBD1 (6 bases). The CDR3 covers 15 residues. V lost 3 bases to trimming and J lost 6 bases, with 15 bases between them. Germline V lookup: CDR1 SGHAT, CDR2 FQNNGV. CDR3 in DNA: TGTGCCAGCAGCTTGGGGGGGTGGGGGCCTCAGCCCCAGCATTTT. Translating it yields CASSLGGWGPQPQHF.

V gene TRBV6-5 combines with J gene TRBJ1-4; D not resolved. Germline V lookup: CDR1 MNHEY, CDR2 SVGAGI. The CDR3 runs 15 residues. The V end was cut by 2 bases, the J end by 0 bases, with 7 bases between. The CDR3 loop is CASSYGMTTNEKLFF. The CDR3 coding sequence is TGTGCCAGCAGTTACGGAATGACAACTAATGAAAAACTGTTTTTT.

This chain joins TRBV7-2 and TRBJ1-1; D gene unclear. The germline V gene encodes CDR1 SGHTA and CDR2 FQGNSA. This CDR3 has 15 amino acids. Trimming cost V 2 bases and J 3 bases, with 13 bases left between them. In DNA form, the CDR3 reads TGTGCCAGCAGCTTAAGCCGGAGGAGGGACACTGAAGCTTTCTTT. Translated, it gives CASSLSRRRDTEAFF.

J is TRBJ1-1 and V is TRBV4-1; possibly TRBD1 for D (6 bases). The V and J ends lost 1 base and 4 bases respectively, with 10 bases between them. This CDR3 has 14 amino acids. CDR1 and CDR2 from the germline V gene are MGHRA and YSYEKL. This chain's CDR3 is CASSQVGGSTEAFF. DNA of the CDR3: TGCGCCAGCAGCCAAGTAGGGGGATCCACTGAAGCTTTCTTT.

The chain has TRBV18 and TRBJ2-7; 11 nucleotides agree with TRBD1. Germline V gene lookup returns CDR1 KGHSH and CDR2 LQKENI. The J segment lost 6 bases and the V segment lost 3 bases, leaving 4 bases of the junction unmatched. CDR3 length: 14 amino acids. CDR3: CASSPRTGGSEQYF. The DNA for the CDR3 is TGTGCCAGCTCACCCCGGACAGGGGGCAGCGAGCAGTACTTC.

CDR3 DNA: TGTGCCAGCAGCTTCTTCATGGAGAATGGCTACACCTTC. It encodes CASSFFMENGYTF. V and J are TRBV13 and TRBJ1-2, with D unclear. This CDR3 is built from 13 residues. Germline CDR1 PRHDT, CDR2 FYEKMQ (reference sequence). Trimming shortened V by 3 bases and J by 6 bases, and 11 bases separated the two germline ends.

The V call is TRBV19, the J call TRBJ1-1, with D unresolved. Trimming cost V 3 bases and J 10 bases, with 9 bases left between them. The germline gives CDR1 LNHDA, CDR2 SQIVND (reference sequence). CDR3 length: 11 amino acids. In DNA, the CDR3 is TGTGCCAGTAGTATTTCGAGTGGAGCTTTCTTT. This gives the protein CASSISSGAFF.

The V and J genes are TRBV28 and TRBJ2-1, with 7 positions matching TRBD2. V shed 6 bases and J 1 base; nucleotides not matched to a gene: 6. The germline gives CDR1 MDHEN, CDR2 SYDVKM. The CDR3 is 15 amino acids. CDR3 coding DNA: TGTGCCAGCAGGAATAGCGGGCCATCCTACAATGAGCAGTTCTTC. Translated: CASRNSGPSYNEQFF. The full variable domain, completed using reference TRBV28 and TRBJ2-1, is DVKVTQSSRYLVKRTGEKVFLECVQDMDHENMFWYRQDPGLGLRLIYFSYDVKMKEKGDIPEGYSVSREKKERFSLILESASTNQTSMYLCASRNSGPSYNEQFFGPGTRLTVL.

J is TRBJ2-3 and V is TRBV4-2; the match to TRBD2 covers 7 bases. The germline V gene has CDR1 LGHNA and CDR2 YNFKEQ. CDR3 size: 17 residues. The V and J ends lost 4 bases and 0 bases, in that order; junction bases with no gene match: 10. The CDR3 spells CASSPRLAGPSTDTQYF. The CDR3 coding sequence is TGTGCCAGCAGCCCCAGACTAGCAGGCCCTAGCACAGATACGCAGTATTTT.

Here the CDR3 reads CASSQLRVGADGANVLTF. In DNA, the CDR3 is TGTGCCAGCAGCCAACTCCGGGTCGGGGCGGATGGGGCCAACGTCCTGACTTTC. The rearrangement uses TRBV4-2 and TRBJ2-6; D is perhaps TRBD1 or TRBD2 (5 bases each). Trimming took off 2 bases at V and 3 bases at J, with 17 bases between the two ends. The V gene's germline CDR1 is LGHNA and CDR2 YNFKEQ. The CDR3 runs 18 residues.

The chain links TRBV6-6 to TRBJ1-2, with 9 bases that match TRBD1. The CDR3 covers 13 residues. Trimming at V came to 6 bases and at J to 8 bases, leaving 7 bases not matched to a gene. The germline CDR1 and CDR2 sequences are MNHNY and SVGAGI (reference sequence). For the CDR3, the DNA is TGTGCCAGCAGCCCCGGGACAGGGAACGGCTACACCTTC. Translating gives CASSPGTGNGYTF.

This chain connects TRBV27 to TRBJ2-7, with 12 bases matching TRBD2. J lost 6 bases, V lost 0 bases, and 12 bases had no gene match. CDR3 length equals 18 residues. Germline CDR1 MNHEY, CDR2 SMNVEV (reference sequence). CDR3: CASSLSKLAGGPGGEQYF. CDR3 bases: TGTGCCAGCAGTTTATCGAAGCTAGCGGGAGGGCCTGGGGGCGAGCAGTACTTC.

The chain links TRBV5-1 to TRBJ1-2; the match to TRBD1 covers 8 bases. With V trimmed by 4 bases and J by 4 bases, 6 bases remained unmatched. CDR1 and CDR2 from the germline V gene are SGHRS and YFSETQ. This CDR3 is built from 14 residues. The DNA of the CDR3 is TGCGCCAGCAGCCTGACAGGGGCCTTCTATGGCTACACCTTC. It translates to CASSLTGAFYGYTF.

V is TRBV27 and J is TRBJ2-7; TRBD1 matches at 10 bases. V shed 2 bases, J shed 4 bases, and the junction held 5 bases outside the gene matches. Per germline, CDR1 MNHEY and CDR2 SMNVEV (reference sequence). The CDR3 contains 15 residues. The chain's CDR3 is CASSLTTGGRYEQYF. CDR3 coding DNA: TGTGCCAGCAGTTTAACGACAGGGGGCAGGTACGAGCAGTACTTC.

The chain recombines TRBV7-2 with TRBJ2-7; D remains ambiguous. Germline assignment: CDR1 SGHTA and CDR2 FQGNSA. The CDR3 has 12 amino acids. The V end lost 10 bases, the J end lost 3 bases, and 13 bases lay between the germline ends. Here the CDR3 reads CATTNPYYEQYF. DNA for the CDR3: TGTGCCACCACAAACCCCTACTACGAGCAGTACTTC.